This TCR beta chain was recorded in a study of cytomegalovirus exposure and HLA in healthy donors (dated by TCRdb to the late 2010s). In terms of the full investigation: In an earlier analysis of fewer than 750 of the donors, 276 Gb of sequence data and roughly 100 million unique TCR beta sequences from roughly 180 million T cells were reported. An early release covering around 630 HLA-typed donors comprised approximately 300 gigabases of sequencing data and roughly 85 million unique TCR sequences. Of the roughly 410 genotyped donors, roughly 80% were placed in the genetic ancestry cluster associated with self-reported Caucasian donors. The aim of the study was to test whether cataloging public T cell receptors could identify signatures of past pathogen exposure. The study used immunosequencing to profile the T cell repertoires of several hundred subjects and linked those repertoires to cytomegalovirus serostatus. A separate validation cohort of roughly 130 different subjects was used in addition to the 666-subject first cohort. High-throughput TCR immunosequencing, statistical association of individual TCRs with disease status, and machine learning were combined to predict cytomegalovirus infection status. A later analysis re-analyzed previously published TCR beta repertoires from roughly 630 donors and added high-resolution HLA genotyping to study TCR occurrence patterns. In the later analysis, no new phenotypic data were used to find candidate immune exposures; instead, reliance was placed on TCR beta sequences and their occurrence across donors. In an earlier analysis of 587 of the donors, high-throughput TCR beta sequencing was used to judge whether each TCR beta V gene segment behaved as functional or pseudogenic. Donor age, sex, ethnicity and CMV serostatus were collected together with the repertoire data. A later genetic analysis used genome-wide SNP genotypes for about 60% of the roughly 670 donors, treating that subset as a discovery cohort. All discovery cohort repertoires had been generated using a single sequencing platform. Class I and class II HLA loci were covered by the typing at four-digit resolution. Typing coverage differed by locus: A, B, C, DRB1 and DQB1 were typed in about 629-630 donors, DQA1 in about 550, DPA1 in around 580, and DPB1 in 450 to 480. About five DR-DQ haplotypes were treated as single units for association and clustering because of strong linkage in the cohort. Among around 400 genotyped donors of the cohort, an average of approximately 220,000 unique TCR beta nucleotide sequences was sequenced per donor, of which roughly 17% were non-productive. Study-wide conclusions, independent of this receptor: Immune exposure information for the cohort was limited to CMV serostatus. A later analysis found that most CMV-associated TCR beta chains appeared HLA-restricted, with HLA associations seemingly driven largely by CMV exposure. Some IMGT-functional V segments, including TRBV6-2 and TRBV6-3, could not be distinguished by the 87-base-pair reads and were therefore excluded. According to a later analysis, parvovirus B19, influenza, CMV and Epstein-Barr virus appeared linked to several top co-occurrence clusters. A further reported finding was that TCR beta sequences accurately predicted the HLA-A and HLA-B alleles for most subjects in the first cohort. In both the original and validation cohorts, the classifier was reported to diagnose cytomegalovirus status with high specificity and sensitivity. At a false discovery rate of 0.05, a later analysis linked about 16,000 TCR beta sequences to specific HLA alleles. Because counts were too low, approximately 18 rarely observed V segments, including chromosome 9 orphons, were excluded from the earlier analysis of under 650 of the donors. The sequencing pipeline was judged likely to have produced a cluster of highly shared sequence variants as a technical artifact. In the study, around 150 TCR beta chains were listed as associated with cytomegalovirus. In vitro tests confirmed that a few of the cytomegalovirus-associated TCR beta chains recognize cytomegalovirus antigens. According to a later genetic analysis, donors in an Asian-associated ancestry cluster had fewer N-insertions in productive TCRs than the roughly 700-donor mean. A later analysis found that TCR association rates varied across HLA loci, with DRB1 alleles showing the most associated TCRs and HLA-C alleles the fewest. Strong co-occurrence of HLA alleles, especially DR and DQ, made assigning TCR associations to individual alleles difficult. Compared with equally common non-associated chains, HLA-associated TCR beta chains in a later analysis were more clonally expanded and had lower generation probabilities. Because HLA typing was unavailable for some donors at each locus, only the typed subset was used in association tests. Most TCR sequences were observed very rarely across donors, whereas some public TCRs were present in many individuals. In a later genetic analysis, a missense DCLRE1C variant was associated with V-gene and J-gene trimming of TCR beta chains, and the association was replicated in an independent cohort. In an earlier analysis of some 540 of the donors, most TCR beta V segments appeared in productive rearrangements about 87% or about 30% of the time, broadly matching IMGT annotations. Roughly uniform sequencing depth across donors was assumed in presence/absence analyses, although this assumption may not hold. Correlated functional status among segregating V segments might be attributable to linkage disequilibrium, but an unknown experimental factor could not be ruled out. According to the authors, the approach could potentially be generalized to other disease states and immunological phenotypes. This cohort had only TCR beta chains sequenced, and the lack of alpha or paired-chain data limited which features could be detected.

In regard to this clone: Its antigen remains unidentified. Base qualities are missing; no much larger clone stands one base away.

The protocol used for the library was the immunoSEQ multiplex PCR assay. A mixture of 60 forward primers for TCR Vbeta segments and 13 reverse primers for TCR Jbeta segments was used in the multiplex PCR. A multiplex PCR assay on genomic DNA amplified the CDR3 region of rearranged TCR beta genes. The Illumina HiSeq System was used to sequence the amplified TCR beta libraries as 87-base-pair reads. In the paper's pipeline: Across the 666 repertoires, a later analysis counted 80 million or so unique TCR beta chains, around 11 million of which were shared by at least two donors. Raw reads were error-corrected and collapsed into unique sequences with a nearest-neighbor algorithm that merged closely related sequences to remove PCR and sequencing errors. CDR3 sequences were aligned to IMGT reference sequences to assign V, D and J gene segments. For a sequence to be retained, at least a six-nucleotide match to both a V gene segment and a J gene segment was required. Rearrangements were classified as productive when the CDR3 lacked stop codons and remained in frame with V and J, and all other rearrangements were classified as non-productive. CDR3 was defined by IMGT convention, running from the second conserved V-encoded cysteine to the conserved J-encoded phenylalanine. The earlier analysis of approximately 590 of the donors excluded any sequence lacking an unambiguous match to a single V gene segment. An earlier analysis of almost 600 of the donors classified V segments as functional when productive rearrangements were above 56.7% and as segregating when the standard deviation between donors was above 5%. To diagnose cytomegalovirus status from the catalog of TCR beta chain sequences, a statistical classification framework was built. In a later analysis, V and J genes were assigned by comparing TCR nucleotide sequences against IMGT/GENE-DB human TR gene sequences. The TCRdist pipeline was used in a later analysis to assign CDR3 sequences and most-parsimonious VDJ recombination scenarios. In a later analysis, every TCR beta chain was defined by the combination of its CDR3 amino acid sequence and its V-gene family, and reads without a unique V-gene family were dropped. To address suspected cross-contamination and a sequencing artifact, a later analysis removed a few hundred highly shared, low-generation-probability nucleotide sequences. In a later analysis, a clonal expansion index was calculated for each public chain from normalized within-repertoire ranks of inferred template counts. In a later analysis, generation probabilities were computed using a VDJ recombination model fitted to out-of-frame rearrangements, and the results were checked against IGoR. In a later analysis, hypergeometric tests were used to score TCR-TCR, TCR-HLA and TCR-CMV co-occurrence, with a repertoire-size bias correction applied to TCR pairs. To estimate false discovery rates, a later analysis permuted the HLA or CMV assignments 20 times. In a later analysis, co-occurring TCRs were grouped using DBSCAN, and TCRdist sequence similarity was added for clustering within HLA-allele-positive subsets. Co-occurrence clustering excluded repertoires with fewer than 30,000 or more than 120,000 public chains, plus five with anomalous nucleotide sharing. The immuneACCESS repertoire file appears here via TCRdb, limited to in-frame rearrangements. These files lack a portion of the clones; in checked studies, under half of the deficit traces to unresolved V genes, and the cause of the others is not known. V and J calls and clone size are copied from that table; D and trimming were computed from the DNA. This sample lists 150,000 to 200,000 clones; around four fifths were detected once. About 4.9% of the sample is in the top ten clones.

Here V drops 8 bases and J drops 4 bases, and the junction holds 10 bases not matched to any gene. From the cysteine through the phenylalanine, the CDR3 covers 14 amino acids. Only the CDR3 part of the read is kept: 42 bases, read in frame from the first base. CDR1 is given as SNHLY and CDR2 as FYNNEI, both from the germline V gene. The cohort was made up of hundreds of healthy bone marrow donors. All cohort members were sampled while nominally healthy, although unrecorded immune exposures were likely present. The donor tested CMV seropositive and was one of the 289 seropositive cohort members. A peripheral blood sample was collected from each donor, and TCR beta sequencing was performed on peripheral blood mononuclear cells. The Qiagen DNeasy Blood Extraction Kit was used to extract genomic DNA from the blood cell samples.

Material: PBMCs. The chain is made from TRBV2 and TRBJ2-5; 7 middle bases align to TRBD1. The clonotype was recovered from a girl between 10 and 17 years old in good health and CMV-seropositive. The encoded CDR3 is CASGKGAVRETQYF. The DNA sequence is TGTGCCAGCGGAAAGGGGGCGGTAAGAGAGACCCAGTACTTC. The variable domain in full, with residues beyond the CDR3 obtained from the reference TRBV2 and TRBJ2-5 genes, is EPEVTQTPSHQVTQMGQEVILRCVPISNHLYFYWYRQILGQKVEFLVSFYNNEISEKSEIFDDQFSVERPDGSNFTLKIRSTKLEDSAMYFCASGKGAVRETQYFGPGTRLLVL.